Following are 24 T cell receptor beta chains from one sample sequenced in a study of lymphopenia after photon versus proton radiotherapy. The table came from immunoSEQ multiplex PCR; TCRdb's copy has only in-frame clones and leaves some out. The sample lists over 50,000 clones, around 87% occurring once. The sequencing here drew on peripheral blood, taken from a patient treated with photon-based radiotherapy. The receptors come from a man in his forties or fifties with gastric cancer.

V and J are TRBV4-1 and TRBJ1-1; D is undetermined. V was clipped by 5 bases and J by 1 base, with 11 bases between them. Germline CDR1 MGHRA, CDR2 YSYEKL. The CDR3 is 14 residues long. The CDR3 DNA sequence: TGCGCCAGCAGCGAACGAAGCTCGAACACTGAAGCTTTCTTT. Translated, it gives CASSERSSNTEAFF.

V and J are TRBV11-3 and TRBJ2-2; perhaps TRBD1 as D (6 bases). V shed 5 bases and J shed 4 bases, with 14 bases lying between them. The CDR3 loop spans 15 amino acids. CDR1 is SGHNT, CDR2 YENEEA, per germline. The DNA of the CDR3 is TGTGCCAGCAGCCCCCAGGGGCCGGGCACCGGGGAGCTGTTTTTT. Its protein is CASSPQGPGTGELFF.

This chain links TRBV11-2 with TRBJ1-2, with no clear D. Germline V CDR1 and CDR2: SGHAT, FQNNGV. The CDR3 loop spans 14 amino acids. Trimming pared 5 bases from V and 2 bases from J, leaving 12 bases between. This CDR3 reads CASSGAGGNYGYTF. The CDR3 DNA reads TGTGCCAGCAGCGGAGCGGGAGGAAACTATGGCTACACCTTC.

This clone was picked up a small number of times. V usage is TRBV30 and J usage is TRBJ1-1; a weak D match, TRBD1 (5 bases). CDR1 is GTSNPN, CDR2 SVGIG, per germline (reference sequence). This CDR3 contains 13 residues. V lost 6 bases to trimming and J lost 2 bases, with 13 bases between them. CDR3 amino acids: CACLGQPNTEAFF. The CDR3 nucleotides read TGTGCCTGCCTGGGGCAGCCCAACACTGAAGCTTTCTTT.

The chain's CDR3 is CASPRDSTYNEQFF. The CDR3 DNA is TGTGCCAGCCCGAGGGACAGCACCTACAATGAGCAGTTCTTC. J is TRBJ2-1 and V is TRBV6-1; 7 nucleotides agree with TRBD1. This CDR3 has 14 residues. The germline gives CDR1 MNHNS, CDR2 SASEGT. V was pared by 8 bases and J by 2 bases, with 6 bases of the junction left unmatched.

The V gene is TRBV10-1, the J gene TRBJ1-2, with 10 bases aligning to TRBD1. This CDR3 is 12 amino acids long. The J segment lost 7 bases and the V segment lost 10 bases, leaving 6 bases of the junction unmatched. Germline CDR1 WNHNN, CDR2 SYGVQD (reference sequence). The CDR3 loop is CATFDRGLGYTF. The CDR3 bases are TGCGCCACCTTCGACAGGGGGCTTGGCTACACCTTC.

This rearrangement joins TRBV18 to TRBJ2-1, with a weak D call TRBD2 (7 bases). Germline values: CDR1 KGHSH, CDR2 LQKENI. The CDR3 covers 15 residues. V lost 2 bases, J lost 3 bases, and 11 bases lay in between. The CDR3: CASSPRGGVYNEQFF. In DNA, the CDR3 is TGTGCCAGCTCACCAAGGGGGGGGGTCTACAATGAGCAGTTCTTC.

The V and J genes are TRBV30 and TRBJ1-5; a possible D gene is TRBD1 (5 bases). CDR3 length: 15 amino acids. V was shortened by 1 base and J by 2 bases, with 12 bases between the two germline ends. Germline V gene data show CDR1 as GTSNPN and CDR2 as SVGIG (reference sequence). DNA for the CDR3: TGTGCCTGGAGTGCGGGGGGGAAAGGCAATCAGCCCCAGCATTTT. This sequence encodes CAWSAGGKGNQPQHF.

The CDR3 reads CASSQSDSLQETQYF. The CDR3 DNA is TGTGCCAGCAGTCAGTCGGACAGCCTCCAAGAGACCCAGTACTTC. This rearrangement joins TRBV6-5 to TRBJ2-5; D might be TRBD1 (6 bases). The V end lost 5 bases, the J end lost 1 base, and 14 bases lay between the germline ends. Germline V gives CDR1 MNHEY, CDR2 SVGAGI. This CDR3 region has 15 residues.

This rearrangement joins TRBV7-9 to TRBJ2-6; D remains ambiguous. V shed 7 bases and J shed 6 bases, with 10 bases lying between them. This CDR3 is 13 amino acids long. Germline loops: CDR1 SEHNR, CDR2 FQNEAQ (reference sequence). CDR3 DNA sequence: TGTGCCAGCACCCGTAGTGCGGCCAACGTCCTGACTTTC. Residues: CASTRSAANVLTF.

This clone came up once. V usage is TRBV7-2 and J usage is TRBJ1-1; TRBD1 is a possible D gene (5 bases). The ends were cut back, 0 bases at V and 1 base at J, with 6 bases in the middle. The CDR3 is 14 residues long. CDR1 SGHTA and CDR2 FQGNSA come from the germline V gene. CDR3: CASSLARENTEAFF. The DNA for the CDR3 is TGTGCCAGCAGCTTAGCCAGGGAGAACACTGAAGCTTTCTTT.

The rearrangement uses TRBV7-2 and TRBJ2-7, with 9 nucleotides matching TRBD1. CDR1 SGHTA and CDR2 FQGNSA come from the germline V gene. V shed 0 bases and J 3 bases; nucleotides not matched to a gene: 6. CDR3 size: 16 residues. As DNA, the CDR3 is TGTGCCAGCAGCTTAGCACTTAGGACAGGGGACTACGAGCAGTACTTC. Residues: CASSLALRTGDYEQYF.

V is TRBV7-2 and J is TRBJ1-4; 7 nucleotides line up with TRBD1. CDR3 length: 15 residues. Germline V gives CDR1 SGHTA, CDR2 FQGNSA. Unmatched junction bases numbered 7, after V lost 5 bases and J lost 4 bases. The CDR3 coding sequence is TGTGCCAGCAGCCCGAGACAGGGTAGTAATGAAAAACTGTTTTTT. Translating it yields CASSPRQGSNEKLFF. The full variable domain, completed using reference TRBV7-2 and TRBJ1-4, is GAGVSQSPSNKVTEKGKDVELRCDPISGHTALYWYRQSLGQGLEFLIYFQGNSAPDKSGLPSDRFSAERTGGSVSTLTIQRTQQEDSAVYLCASSPRQGSNEKLFFGSGTQLSVL.

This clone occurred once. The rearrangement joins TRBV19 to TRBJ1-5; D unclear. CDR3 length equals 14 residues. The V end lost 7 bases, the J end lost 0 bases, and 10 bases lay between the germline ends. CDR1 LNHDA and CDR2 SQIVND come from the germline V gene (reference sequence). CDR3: CASKAEVSNQPQHF. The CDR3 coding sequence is TGTGCCAGTAAGGCGGAGGTTAGCAATCAGCCCCAGCATTTT.

CDR3 loop: CASRRDPEWETQYF. Written as DNA, the CDR3 is TGTGCCAGCAGACGGGACCCGGAGTGGGAGACCCAGTACTTC. The genes are TRBV7-9 and TRBJ2-5; perhaps D is TRBD1 or TRBD2 (5 bases each). Trimming shortened V by 6 bases and J by 5 bases, and 16 bases separated the two germline ends. Germline V gene data show CDR1 as SEHNR and CDR2 as FQNEAQ (reference sequence). This CDR3 spans 14 amino acids.

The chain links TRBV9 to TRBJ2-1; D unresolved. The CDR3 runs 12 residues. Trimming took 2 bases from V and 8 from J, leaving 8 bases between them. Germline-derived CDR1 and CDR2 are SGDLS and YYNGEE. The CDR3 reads CASSVGRDEQFF. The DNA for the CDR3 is TGTGCCAGCAGCGTGGGAAGGGATGAGCAGTTCTTC.

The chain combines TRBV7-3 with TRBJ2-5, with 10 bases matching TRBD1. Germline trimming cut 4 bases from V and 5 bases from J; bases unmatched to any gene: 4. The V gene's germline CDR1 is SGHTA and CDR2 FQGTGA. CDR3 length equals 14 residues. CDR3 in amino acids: CASSSTGGSETQYF. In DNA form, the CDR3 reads TGTGCCAGCAGCTCGACAGGGGGCTCGGAGACCCAGTACTTC.

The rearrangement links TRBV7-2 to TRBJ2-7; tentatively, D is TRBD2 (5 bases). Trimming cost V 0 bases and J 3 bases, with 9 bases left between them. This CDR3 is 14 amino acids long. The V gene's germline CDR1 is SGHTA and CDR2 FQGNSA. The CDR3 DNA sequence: TGTGCCAGCAGCTTAGCCGCTAGCCTCTACGAGCAGTACTTC. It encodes CASSLAASLYEQYF.

The CDR3 DNA reads as TGTGCCAGCAGCTTACAATCTCCCAGCGATAACTACGAGCAGTACTTC. Protein product: CASSLQSPSDNYEQYF. V gene TRBV7-9 combines with J gene TRBJ2-7; D call uncertain. This CDR3 is built from 16 residues. Looked up from germline, CDR1 is SEHNR and CDR2 is FQNEAQ (reference sequence). V was trimmed by 2 bases and J by 3 bases, leaving 17 bases between them. Drawing the rest from reference TRBV7-9 and TRBJ2-7, the complete variable domain is DTGVSQNPRHKITKRGQNVTFRCDPISEHNRLYWYRQTLGQGPEFLTYFQNEAQLEKSRLLSDRFSAERPKGSFSTLEIQRTEQGDSAMYLCASSLQSPSDNYEQYFGPGTRLTVT.

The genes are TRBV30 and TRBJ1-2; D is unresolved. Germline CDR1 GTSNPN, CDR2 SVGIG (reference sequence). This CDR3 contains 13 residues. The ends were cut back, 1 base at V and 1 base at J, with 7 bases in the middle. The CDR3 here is CAWSELGNYGYTF. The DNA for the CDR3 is TGTGCCTGGAGTGAGCTAGGTAACTATGGCTACACCTTC.

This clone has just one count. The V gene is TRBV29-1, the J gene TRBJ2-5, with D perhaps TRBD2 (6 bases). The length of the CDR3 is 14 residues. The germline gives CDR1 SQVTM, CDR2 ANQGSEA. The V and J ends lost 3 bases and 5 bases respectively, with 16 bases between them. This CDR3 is CSVEERARGETQYF. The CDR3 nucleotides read TGCAGCGTTGAGGAGCGGGCCCGGGGGGAGACCCAGTACTTC.

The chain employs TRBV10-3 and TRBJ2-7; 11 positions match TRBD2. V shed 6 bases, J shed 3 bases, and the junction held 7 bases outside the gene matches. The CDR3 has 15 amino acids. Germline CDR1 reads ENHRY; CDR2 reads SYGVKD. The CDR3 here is CAISPGTSGSYEQYF. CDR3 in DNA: TGTGCCATCAGCCCCGGGACTAGCGGAAGCTACGAGCAGTACTTC.

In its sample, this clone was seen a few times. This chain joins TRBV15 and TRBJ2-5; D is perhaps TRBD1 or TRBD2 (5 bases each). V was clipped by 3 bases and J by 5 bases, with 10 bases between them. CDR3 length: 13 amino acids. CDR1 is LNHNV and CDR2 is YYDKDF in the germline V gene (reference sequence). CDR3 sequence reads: CATSSRGPETQYF. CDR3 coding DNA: TGTGCCACCAGCAGCCGGGGCCCGGAGACCCAGTACTTC.

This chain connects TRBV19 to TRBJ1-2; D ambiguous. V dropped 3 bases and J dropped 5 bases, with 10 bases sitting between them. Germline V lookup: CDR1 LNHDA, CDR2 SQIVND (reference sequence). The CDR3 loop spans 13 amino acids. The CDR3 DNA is TGTGCCAGTAGTATCAGTCCGAGGTATGGCTACACCTTC. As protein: CASSISPRYGYTF.